The table lists the clone carrying this TCR beta chain with a few counts. Its antigen remains unknown. Libraries for TCRalpha and TCRbeta carried sample barcodes and unique molecular identifiers via 5'RACE. In TCRdb, the 5' RACE reads were re-called with MiXCR into one record per CDR3 protein. The sample carries about 360,000 distinct CDR3 sequences, 10% to 15% recorded once. This specimen comes from a study of T-cell memory formation after mild COVID-19. At the level of the study: Among the donors, TCR clusters were largely specific to each donor.

The CDR3 covers 13 residues. V lost 2 bases and J lost 7, with 9 bases in between. CDR1 and CDR2 from the germline V gene are MNHEY and SVGAGI. Overall study results and limits: Memory sampled before infection contained some responding clones, suggesting cross-reactive memory joined. Of the contracting clones, CD4+ ones lay mainly in CM and EM, and CD8+ ones in EMRA.

The gene calls are TRBV6-5 and TRBJ2-4; tentatively, D is TRBD1 or TRBD2 (5 bases each). This TCR was recovered from a young man who had mild COVID-19 (a few samples of this study predate the infection). Cell type and time point are not known. Sequencing used PBMCs or a T cell subset sorted from them (not recorded which). The CDR3 loop is CASSYGRGNIQYF. The DNA for the CDR3 is TGTGCCAGCAGTTACGGTCGGGGCAACATTCAGTACTTC.